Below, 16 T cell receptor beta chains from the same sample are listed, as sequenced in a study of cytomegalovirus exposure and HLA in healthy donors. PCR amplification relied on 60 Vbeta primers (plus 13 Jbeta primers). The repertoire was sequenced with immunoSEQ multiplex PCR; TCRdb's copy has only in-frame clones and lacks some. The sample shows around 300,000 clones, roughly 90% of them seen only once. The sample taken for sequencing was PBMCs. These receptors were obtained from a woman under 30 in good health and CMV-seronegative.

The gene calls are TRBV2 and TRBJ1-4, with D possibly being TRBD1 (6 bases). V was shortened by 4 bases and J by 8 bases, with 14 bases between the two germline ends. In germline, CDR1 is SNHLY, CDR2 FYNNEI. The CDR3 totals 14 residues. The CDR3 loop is CASSGYRAEEKLFF. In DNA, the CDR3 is TGTGCCAGCAGTGGGTACAGGGCGGAGGAAAAACTGTTTTTT. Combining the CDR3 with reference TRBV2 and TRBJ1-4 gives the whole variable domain EPEVTQTPSHQVTQMGQEVILRCVPISNHLYFYWYRQILGQKVEFLVSFYNNEISEKSEIFDDQFSVERPDGSNFTLKIRSTKLEDSAMYFCASSGYRAEEKLFFGSGTQLSVL.

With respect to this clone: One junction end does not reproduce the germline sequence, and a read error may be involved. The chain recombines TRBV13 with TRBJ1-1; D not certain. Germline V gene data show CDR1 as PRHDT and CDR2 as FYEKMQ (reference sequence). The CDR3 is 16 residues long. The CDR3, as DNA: TGTGCCAACAGCTTAGGCCCCATCCCTGAGGGAACTGAAGCTTTCTTT. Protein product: CANSLGPIPEGTEAFF.

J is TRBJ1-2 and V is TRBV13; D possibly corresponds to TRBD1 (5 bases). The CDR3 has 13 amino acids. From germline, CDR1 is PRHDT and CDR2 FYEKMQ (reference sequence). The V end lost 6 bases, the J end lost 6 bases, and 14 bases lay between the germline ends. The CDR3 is CASREAGSHGYTF. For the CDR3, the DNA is TGTGCCAGCAGAGAAGCAGGGTCTCATGGCTACACCTTC.

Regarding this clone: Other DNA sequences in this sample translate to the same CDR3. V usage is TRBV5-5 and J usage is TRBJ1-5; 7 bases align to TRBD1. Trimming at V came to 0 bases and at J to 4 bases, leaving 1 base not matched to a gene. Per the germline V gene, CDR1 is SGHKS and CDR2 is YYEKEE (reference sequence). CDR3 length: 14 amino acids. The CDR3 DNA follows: TGTGCCAGCAGCTTGGGGACAGGAAATCAGCCCCAGCATTTT. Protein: CASSLGTGNQPQHF.

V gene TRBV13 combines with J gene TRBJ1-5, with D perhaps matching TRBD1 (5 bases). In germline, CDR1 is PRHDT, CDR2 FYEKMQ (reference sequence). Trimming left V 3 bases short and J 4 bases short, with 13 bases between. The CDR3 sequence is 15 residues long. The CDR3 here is CASSFRAVGNQPQHF. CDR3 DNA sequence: TGTGCCAGCAGCTTCAGGGCCGTCGGAAATCAGCCCCAGCATTTT.

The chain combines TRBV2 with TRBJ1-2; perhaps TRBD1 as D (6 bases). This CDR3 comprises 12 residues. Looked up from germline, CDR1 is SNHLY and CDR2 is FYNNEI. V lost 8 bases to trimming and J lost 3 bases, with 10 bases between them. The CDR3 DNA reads TGTGCCAGCCAACGGACAGACTATGGCTACACCTTC. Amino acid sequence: CASQRTDYGYTF.

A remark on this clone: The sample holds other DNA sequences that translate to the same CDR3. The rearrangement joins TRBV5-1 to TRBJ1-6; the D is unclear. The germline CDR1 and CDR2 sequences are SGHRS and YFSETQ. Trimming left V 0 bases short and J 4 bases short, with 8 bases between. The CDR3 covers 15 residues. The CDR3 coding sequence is TGCGCCAGCAGCTTGGCGGGAGCTTATAATTCACCCCTCCACTTT. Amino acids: CASSLAGAYNSPLHF.

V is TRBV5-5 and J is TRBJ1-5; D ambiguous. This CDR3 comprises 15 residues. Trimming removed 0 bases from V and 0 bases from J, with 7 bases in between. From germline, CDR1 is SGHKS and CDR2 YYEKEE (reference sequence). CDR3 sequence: CASSLGLLSNQPQHF. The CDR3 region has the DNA TGTGCCAGCAGCTTGGGTTTACTTAGCAATCAGCCCCAGCATTTT.

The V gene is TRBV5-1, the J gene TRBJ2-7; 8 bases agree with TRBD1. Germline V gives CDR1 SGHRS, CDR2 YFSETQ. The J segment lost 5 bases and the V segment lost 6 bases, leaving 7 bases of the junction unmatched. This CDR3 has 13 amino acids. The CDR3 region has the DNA TGCGCCAGCAACGGACAGGGTATAGACGAGCAGTACTTC. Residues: CASNGQGIDEQYF. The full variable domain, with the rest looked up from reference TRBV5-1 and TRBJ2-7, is KAGVTQTPRYLIKTRGQQVTLSCSPISGHRSVSWYQQTPGQGLQFLFEYFSETQRNKGNFPGRFSGRQFSNSRSEMNVSTLELGDSALYLCASNGQGIDEQYFGPGTRLTVT.

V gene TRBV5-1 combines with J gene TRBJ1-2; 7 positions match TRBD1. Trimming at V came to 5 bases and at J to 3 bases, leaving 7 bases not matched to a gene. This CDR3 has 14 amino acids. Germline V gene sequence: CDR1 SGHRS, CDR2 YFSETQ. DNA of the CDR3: TGCGCCAGCAGTATAACAGGGGACGACTATGGCTACACCTTC. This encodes CASSITGDDYGYTF.

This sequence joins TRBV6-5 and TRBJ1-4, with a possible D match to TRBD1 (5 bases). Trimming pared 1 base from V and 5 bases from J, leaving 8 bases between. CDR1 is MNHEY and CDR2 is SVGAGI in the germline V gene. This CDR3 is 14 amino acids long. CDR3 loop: CASSYWGVNEKLFF. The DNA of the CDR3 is TGTGCCAGCAGTTACTGGGGGGTAAATGAAAAACTGTTTTTT.

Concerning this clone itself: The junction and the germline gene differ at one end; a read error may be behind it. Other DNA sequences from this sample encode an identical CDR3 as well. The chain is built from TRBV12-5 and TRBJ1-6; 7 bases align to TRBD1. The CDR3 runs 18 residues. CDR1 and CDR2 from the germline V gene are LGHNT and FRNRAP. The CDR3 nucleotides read TGTGCTAGTGGCCGCGCAGGGGGACCAGCCTCCTATAATTCCCCCCTCCACTTT. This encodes CASGRAGGPASYNSPLHF. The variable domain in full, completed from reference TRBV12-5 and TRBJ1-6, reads DARVTQTPRHKVTEMGQEVTMRCQPILGHNTVFWYRQTMMQGLELLAYFRNRAPLDDSGMPKDRFSAEMPDATLATLKIQPSEPRDSAVYFCASGRAGGPASYNSPLHFGNGTRLTVT.

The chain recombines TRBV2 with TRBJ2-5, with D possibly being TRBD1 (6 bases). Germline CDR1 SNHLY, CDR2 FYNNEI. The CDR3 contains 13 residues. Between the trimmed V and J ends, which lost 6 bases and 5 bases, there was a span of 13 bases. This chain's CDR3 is CASSNRVAETQYF. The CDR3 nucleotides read TGTGCCAGCAGCAACAGGGTTGCCGAGACCCAGTACTTC.

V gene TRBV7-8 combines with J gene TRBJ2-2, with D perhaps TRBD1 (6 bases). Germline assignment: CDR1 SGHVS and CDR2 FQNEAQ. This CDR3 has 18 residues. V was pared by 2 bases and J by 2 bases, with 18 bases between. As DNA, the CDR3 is TGTGCCAGCAGCTTATATATTAGAGGCAGGGGAAACACCGGGGAGCTGTTTTTT. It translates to CASSLYIRGRGNTGELFF.

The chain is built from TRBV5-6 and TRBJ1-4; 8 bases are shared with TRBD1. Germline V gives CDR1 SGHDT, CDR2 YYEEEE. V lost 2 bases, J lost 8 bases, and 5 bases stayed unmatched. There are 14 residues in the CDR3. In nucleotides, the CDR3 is TGTGCCAGCAGCTTTGGGCAGGGGGCGGAAAAACTGTTTTTT. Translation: CASSFGQGAEKLFF.

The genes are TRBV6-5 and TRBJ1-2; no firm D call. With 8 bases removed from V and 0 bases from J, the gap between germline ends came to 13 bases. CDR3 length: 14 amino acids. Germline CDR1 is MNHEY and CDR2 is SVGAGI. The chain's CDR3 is CASRRQQTNYGYTF. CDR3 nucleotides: TGTGCCAGCCGGCGGCAGCAAACTAACTATGGCTACACCTTC.